This T cell receptor (beta chain) was obtained from a study of T cell responses to AZD1222 COVID-19 vaccine. Study findings and constraints: Within unmutated variant regions lay the reported targets of nearly half of spike-specific TCRs. Spike-specific TCR depth and breadth grew after two AZD1222 doses. White British ancestry dominated among donors, who included more females, and clonal diversity was possibly underestimated.

Comments on this clone: Its antigen remains unknown.

V was shortened by 6 bases and J by 0 bases, with 12 bases between the two germline ends. Germline CDR1 SEHNR, CDR2 FQNEAQ (reference sequence). The CDR3 contains 15 residues. Samples with a second dose at about 4 or about 12 weeks were pooled together. Measured with immunoSEQ multiplex PCR; TCRdb has only the in-frame clones, and not every one. Among over 150,000 clones listed, approximately 89% were seen once. The origin of this receptor is an adult who received the AZD1222 COVID-19 vaccine. V gene TRBV7-9 combines with J gene TRBJ1-3, with D hard to call. This material consisted of peripheral blood, taken 28 days after the second AZD1222 dose. The CDR3 reads CASRPVASSGNTIYF. CDR3 DNA: TGTGCCAGCAGACCCGTCGCTAGCTCTGGAAACACCATATATTTT.